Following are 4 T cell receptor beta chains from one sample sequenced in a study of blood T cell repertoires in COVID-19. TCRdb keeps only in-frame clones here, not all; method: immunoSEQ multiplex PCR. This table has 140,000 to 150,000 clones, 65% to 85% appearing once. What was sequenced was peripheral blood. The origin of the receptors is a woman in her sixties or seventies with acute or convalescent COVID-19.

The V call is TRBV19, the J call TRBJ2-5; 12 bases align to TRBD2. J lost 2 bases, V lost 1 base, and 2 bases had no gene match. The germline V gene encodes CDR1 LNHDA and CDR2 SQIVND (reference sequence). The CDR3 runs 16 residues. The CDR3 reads CASSIVGLAGQETQYF. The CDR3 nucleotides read TGTGCCAGTAGTATAGTCGGACTAGCGGGACAAGAGACCCAGTACTTC.

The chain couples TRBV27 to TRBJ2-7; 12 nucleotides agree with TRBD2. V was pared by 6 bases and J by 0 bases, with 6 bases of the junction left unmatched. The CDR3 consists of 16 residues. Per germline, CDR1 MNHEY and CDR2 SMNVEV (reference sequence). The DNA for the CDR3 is TGTGCCAGCAGGAGACTAGCGGGAGTTAGCTCCTACGAGCAGTACTTC. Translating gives CASRRLAGVSSYEQYF.

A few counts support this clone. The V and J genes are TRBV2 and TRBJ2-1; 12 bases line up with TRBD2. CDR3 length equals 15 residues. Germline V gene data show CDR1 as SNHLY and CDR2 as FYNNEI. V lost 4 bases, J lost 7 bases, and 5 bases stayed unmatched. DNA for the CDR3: TGTGCCAGCAGTGGTAGGACTAGCGGGGAGAATGAGCAGTTCTTC. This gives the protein CASSGRTSGENEQFF.

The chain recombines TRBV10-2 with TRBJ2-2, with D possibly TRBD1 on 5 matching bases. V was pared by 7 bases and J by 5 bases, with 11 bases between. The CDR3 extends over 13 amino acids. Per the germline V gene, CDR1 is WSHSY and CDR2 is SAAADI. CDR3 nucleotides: TGCGCCAGCACTCTAGGGGTTACCGGGGAGCTGTTTTTT. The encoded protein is CASTLGVTGELFF.